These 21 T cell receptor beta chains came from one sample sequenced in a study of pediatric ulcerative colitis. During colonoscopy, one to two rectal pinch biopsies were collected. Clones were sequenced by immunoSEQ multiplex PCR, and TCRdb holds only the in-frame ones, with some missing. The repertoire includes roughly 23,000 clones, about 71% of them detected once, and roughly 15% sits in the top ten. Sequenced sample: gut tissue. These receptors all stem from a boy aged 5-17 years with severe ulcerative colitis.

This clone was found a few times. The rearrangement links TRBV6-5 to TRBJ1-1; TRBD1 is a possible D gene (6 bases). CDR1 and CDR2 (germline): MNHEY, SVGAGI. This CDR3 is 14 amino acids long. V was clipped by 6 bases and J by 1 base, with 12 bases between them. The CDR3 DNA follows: TGTGCCAGCAGCAACAGGGCTCGGAACACTGAAGCTTTCTTT. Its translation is CASSNRARNTEAFF.

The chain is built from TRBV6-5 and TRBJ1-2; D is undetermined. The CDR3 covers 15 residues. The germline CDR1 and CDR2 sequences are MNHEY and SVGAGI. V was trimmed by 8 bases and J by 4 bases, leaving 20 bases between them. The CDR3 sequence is CASRLGPYSTYGYTF. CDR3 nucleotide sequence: TGTGCCAGCCGGCTCGGTCCATACTCAACCTATGGCTACACCTTC.

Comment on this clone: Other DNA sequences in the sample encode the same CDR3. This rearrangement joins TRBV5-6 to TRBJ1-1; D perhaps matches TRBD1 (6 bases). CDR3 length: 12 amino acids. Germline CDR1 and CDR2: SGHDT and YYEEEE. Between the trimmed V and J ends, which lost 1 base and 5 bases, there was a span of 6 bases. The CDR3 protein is CASSLRGTEAFF. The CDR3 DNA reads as TGTGCCAGCAGCTTGAGGGGGACTGAAGCTTTCTTT.

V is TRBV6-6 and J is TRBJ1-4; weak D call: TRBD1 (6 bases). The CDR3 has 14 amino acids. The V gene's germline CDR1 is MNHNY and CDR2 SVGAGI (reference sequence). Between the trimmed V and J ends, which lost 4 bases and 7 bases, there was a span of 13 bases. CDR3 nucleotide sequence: TGTGCCAGCAGTTCGCAGGGGTCGGGTGAAAAACTGTTTTTT. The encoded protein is CASSSQGSGEKLFF.

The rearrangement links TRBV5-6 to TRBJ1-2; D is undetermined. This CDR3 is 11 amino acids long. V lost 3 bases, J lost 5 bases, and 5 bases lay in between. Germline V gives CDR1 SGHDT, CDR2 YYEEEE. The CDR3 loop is CASSWEYGYTF. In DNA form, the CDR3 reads TGTGCCAGCAGCTGGGAATATGGCTACACCTTC.

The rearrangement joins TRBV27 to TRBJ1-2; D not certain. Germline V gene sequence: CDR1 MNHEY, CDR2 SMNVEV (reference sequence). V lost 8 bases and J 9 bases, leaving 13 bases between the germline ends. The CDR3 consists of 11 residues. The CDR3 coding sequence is TGTGCCAGCGGGAGTGTGTCGCGCTACACCTTC. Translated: CASGSVSRYTF.

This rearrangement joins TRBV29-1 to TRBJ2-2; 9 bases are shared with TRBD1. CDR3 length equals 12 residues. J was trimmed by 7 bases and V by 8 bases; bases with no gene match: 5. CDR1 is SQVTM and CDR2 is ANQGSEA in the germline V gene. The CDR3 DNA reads TGCAGCTACGGGACAGGGTTCGGGGAGCTGTTTTTT. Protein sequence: CSYGTGFGELFF.

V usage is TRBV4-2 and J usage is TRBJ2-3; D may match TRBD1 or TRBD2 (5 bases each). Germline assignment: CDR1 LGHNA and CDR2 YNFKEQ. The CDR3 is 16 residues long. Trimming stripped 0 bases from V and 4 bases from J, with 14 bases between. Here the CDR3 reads CASSQDRGQGADTQYF. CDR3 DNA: TGTGCCAGCAGCCAAGATCGGGGCCAGGGCGCAGATACGCAGTATTTT.

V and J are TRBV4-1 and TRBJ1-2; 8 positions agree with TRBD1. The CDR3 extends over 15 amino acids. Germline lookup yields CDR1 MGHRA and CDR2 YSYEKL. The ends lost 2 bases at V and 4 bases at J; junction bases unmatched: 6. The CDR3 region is CASSQSWTGSYGYTF. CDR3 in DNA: TGCGCCAGCAGCCAATCGTGGACAGGGAGCTATGGCTACACCTTC.

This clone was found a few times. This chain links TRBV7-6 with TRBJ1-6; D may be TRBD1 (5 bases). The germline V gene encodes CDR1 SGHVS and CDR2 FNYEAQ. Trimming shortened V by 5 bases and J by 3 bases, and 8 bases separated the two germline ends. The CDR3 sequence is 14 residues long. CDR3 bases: TGTGCCAGCAGCGTCGACAGCTATAATTCACCCCTCCACTTT. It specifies CASSVDSYNSPLHF.

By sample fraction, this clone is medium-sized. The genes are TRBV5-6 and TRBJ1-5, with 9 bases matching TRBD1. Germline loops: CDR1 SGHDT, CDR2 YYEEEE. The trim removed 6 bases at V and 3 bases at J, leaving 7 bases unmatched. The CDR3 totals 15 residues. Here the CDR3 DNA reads TGTGCCAGCAACATACAGGGGGCCCTCAATCAGCCCCAGCATTTT. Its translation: CASNIQGALNQPQHF.

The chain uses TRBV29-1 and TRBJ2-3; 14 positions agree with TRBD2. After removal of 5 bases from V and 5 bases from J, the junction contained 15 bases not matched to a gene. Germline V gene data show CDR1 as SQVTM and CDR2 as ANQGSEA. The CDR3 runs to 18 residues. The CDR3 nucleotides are TGCAGCGTTAGACTGAGACTAGCGGGGGGGCGAGGTGGAGATACGCAGTATTTT. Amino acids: CSVRLRLAGGRGGDTQYF.

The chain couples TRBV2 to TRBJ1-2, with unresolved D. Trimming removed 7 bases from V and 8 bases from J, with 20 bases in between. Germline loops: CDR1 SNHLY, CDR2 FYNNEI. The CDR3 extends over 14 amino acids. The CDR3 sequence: CASTALTGGYGYTF. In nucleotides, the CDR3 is TGTGCCAGCACCGCCCTCACGGGAGGGTACGGCTACACCTTC.

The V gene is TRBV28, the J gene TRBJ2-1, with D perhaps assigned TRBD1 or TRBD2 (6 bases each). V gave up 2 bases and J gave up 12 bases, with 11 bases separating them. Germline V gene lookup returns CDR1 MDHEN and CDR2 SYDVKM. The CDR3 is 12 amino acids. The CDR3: CASSLGGLWQFF. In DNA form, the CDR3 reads TGTGCCAGCAGTTTAGGGGGGCTGTGGCAGTTCTTC.

The DNA of the CDR3 is TGTGCCAGCAGCGTAGAGATACGTACTGAGCAGTACTTC. Encoded protein: CASSVEIRTEQYF. This chain connects TRBV9 to TRBJ2-7; no definite D call. Trimming took off 0 bases at V and 7 bases at J, with 11 bases between the two ends. Per germline, CDR1 SGDLS and CDR2 YYNGEE. CDR3 length equals 13 residues.

CDR3 sequence (DNA): TGTGCCAGCAGTGCCGGGACTAGTTTCAATGAGCAGTTCTTC. It yields the protein CASSAGTSFNEQFF. The chain combines TRBV2 with TRBJ2-1; 8 bases fit TRBD2. The CDR3 sequence is 14 residues long. Per germline, CDR1 SNHLY and CDR2 FYNNEI. Losses at the gene ends were 4 bases for V and 6 bases for J; bases not matched to a gene: 5.

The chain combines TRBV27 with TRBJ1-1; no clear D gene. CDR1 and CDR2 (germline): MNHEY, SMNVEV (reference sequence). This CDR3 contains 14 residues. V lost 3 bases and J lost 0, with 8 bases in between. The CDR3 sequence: CASSFRAMNTEAFF. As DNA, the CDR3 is TGTGCCAGCAGTTTTCGAGCTATGAACACTGAAGCTTTCTTT.

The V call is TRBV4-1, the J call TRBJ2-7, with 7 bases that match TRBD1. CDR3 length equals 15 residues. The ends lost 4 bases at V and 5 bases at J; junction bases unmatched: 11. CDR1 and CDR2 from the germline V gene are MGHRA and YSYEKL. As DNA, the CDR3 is TGCGCCAGCAGCCCGGTTCACAGGGGAAACGACGAGCAGTACTTC. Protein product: CASSPVHRGNDEQYF.

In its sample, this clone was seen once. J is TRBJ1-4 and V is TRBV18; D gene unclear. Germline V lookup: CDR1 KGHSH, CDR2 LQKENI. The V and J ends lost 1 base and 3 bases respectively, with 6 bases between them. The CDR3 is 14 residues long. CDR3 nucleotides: TGTGCCAGCTCACCACGTCAGTCTAATGAAAAACTGTTTTTT. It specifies CASSPRQSNEKLFF.

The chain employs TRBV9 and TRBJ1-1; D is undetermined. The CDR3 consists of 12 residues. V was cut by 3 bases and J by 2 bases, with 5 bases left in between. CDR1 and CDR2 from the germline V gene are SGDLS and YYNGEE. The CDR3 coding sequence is TGTGCCAGCAGCGCCCAAAACACTGAAGCTTTCTTT. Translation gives CASSAQNTEAFF.

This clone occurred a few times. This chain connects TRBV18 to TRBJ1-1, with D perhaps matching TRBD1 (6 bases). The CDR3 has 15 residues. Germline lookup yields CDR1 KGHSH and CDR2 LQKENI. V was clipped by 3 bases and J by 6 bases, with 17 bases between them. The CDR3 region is CASSPATEGGAEAFF. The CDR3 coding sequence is TGTGCCAGCTCACCCGCAACCGAGGGGGGGGCTGAAGCTTTCTTT. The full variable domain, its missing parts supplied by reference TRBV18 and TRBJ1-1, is NAGVMQNPRHLVRRRGQEARLRCSPMKGHSHVYWYRQLPEEGLKFMVYLQKENIIDESGMPKERFSAEFPKEGPSILRIQQVVRGDSAAYFCASSPATEGGAEAFFGQGTRLTVV.